This T cell receptor beta chain was captured in a study of cytomegalovirus exposure and HLA in healthy donors (dated by TCRdb to 2015 to 2018). A note on the overall study: In an earlier analysis of under 750 of the donors, less than 350 Gb of sequence data and 90 million to 120 million unique TCR beta sequences from about 179 million T cells were reported. An early release that covered about 640 HLA-typed donors contained around 300 gigabases of sequencing data and roughly 84 million unique TCR sequences. Among the roughly 410 genotyped donors, 81% belonged to the genetic ancestry cluster associated with self-reported Caucasian donors. The aim of the study was to test whether cataloging public T cell receptors could identify signatures of past pathogen exposure. The study profiled the T cell repertoires of hundreds of subjects by immunosequencing and related them to cytomegalovirus serostatus. Besides the first cohort of roughly 640 subjects, a separate validation cohort made up of about 120 different subjects was used. To predict cytomegalovirus infection status, the study combined high-throughput TCR immunosequencing, statistical association of individual TCRs with disease status, and machine learning. A later analysis re-examined previously published TCR beta repertoires from several hundred donors and added high-resolution HLA genotyping to investigate patterns of TCR occurrence. Rather than using new phenotypic data, the later analysis identified candidate immune exposures from TCR beta sequences and from how often those sequences occurred across donors. To decide whether each TCR beta V gene segment behaved as functional or pseudogenic, an earlier analysis of several hundred of the donors relied on high-throughput TCR beta sequencing. Donor age, sex, ethnicity and CMV serostatus were collected together with the repertoire data. A later genetic analysis used genome-wide SNP genotypes for 398 of the 666 donors, treating that subset as a discovery cohort. All discovery cohort repertoires had been generated on a single sequencing platform. Both class I and class II loci were covered by HLA typing, at four-digit resolution. Typing coverage differed by locus: A, B, C, DRB1 and DQB1 were typed in roughly 620-630 donors, DQA1 in about 500, DPA1 in around 600, and DPB1 in approximately 450. Roughly 5 DR-DQ haplotypes were handled as single units for association and clustering because linkage in the cohort was strong. Among roughly 400 genotyped donors of the cohort, an average of around 220,000 unique TCR beta nucleotide sequences was sequenced per donor, of which approximately 18% were non-productive.

Results the study describes overall, beyond this receptor: Most TCR sequences were observed very rarely across donors, whereas some public TCRs were present in many individuals. The classifier was reported to diagnose cytomegalovirus status with high specificity and sensitivity in both the original and validation cohorts. The study listed 170 or so TCR beta chains as associated with cytomegalovirus. When HLA alleles, especially DR and DQ, strongly co-occurred, TCR associations were difficult to assign to individual alleles. In a later analysis, most CMV-associated TCR beta chains were found to appear HLA-restricted, with HLA associations seemingly driven largely by CMV exposure. A group of highly shared sequence variants was considered likely to be a technical artifact of the sequencing pipeline. Roughly uniform sequencing depth across donors was assumed in presence/absence analyses, although this assumption may not hold. According to the authors, the approach could potentially be generalized to other disease states and immunological phenotypes. Because HLA typing was missing for some donors at each locus, association tests included only the typed subset. A later analysis associated 15,000 to 20,000 TCR beta sequences with specific HLA alleles at a false discovery rate of 0.05. In an earlier analysis of 500 to 650 of the donors, most TCR beta V segments appeared in productive rearrangements about 87% or about 30% of the time, broadly matching IMGT annotations. According to a later genetic analysis, donors in an Asian-associated ancestry cluster had fewer N-insertions in productive TCRs than the roughly 660-donor mean. Compared with equally common non-associated chains, HLA-associated TCR beta chains in a later analysis were more clonally expanded and had lower generation probabilities. A further reported finding was that TCR beta sequences accurately predicted the HLA-A and HLA-B alleles for most subjects in the first cohort. Approximately 18 rarely observed V segments, including chromosome 9 orphons, were excluded from the earlier analysis of approximately 600 of the donors because counts were too low. V-gene and J-gene trimming of TCR beta chains was associated with a missense DCLRE1C variant in a later genetic analysis, and the association was replicated in an independent cohort. Only TCR beta chains were sequenced in this cohort, and the absence of alpha or paired-chain data limited detectable features. Some IMGT-functional V segments, including TRBV6-2 and TRBV6-3, could not be told apart with the 87-base-pair reads, so those segments were excluded. In a later analysis, the rate of TCR association differed among HLA loci, with DRB1 alleles having the most associated TCRs and HLA-C alleles having the fewest. A later analysis reported that several top co-occurrence clusters appeared linked to parvovirus B19, influenza, CMV and Epstein-Barr virus. Linkage disequilibrium might explain the correlated functional status among segregating V segments, but an unknown experimental factor could not be excluded. For the cohort, immune exposure information was limited to CMV serostatus. In vitro tests confirmed that three of the cytomegalovirus-associated TCR beta chains recognize cytomegalovirus antigens.

With respect to this clone: Its antigen target is currently unknown. Qualities for individual bases were not recorded, and no much larger clone is one base off.

The library was built by means of the immunoSEQ multiplex PCR assay. The multiplex PCR relied on a mix of 60 forward primers for TCR Vbeta segments and 13 reverse primers for TCR Jbeta segments. The CDR3 region of rearranged TCR beta genes was amplified from genomic DNA by a multiplex PCR assay. Amplified TCR beta libraries were sequenced as 87-base-pair reads on the Illumina HiSeq System. As for the original processing: A later analysis counted some 74 million unique TCR beta chains across the 666 repertoires, and about 10 million of these chains were shared by at least two donors. Raw reads were error-corrected and collapsed into unique sequences with a nearest-neighbor algorithm that merged closely related sequences to remove PCR and sequencing errors. To assign V, D and J gene segments, CDR3 sequences were aligned to IMGT reference sequences. For a sequence to be retained, at least a six-nucleotide match to both a V gene segment and a J gene segment was required. A rearrangement counted as productive if the CDR3 had no stop codons and remained in frame with V and J, and every other rearrangement counted as non-productive. CDR3 was defined by IMGT convention, running from the second conserved V-encoded cysteine to the conserved J-encoded phenylalanine. The earlier analysis of about 590 of the donors excluded sequences that lacked an unambiguous match to a single V gene segment. An earlier analysis of a few hundred of the donors classified V segments as functional when productive rearrangements were above 56.7% and as segregating when the standard deviation between donors was above 5%. A statistical classification framework was developed to diagnose cytomegalovirus status using the catalog of TCR beta chain sequences. In a later analysis, TCR nucleotide sequences were compared against IMGT/GENE-DB human TR gene sequences so that V and J genes could be assigned. Using the TCRdist pipeline, a later analysis assigned CDR3 sequences along with most-parsimonious VDJ recombination scenarios. In a later analysis, each TCR beta chain was defined by its CDR3 amino acid sequence together with its V-gene family, and reads lacking a unique V-gene family were excluded. In a later analysis, fewer than 650 highly shared, low-generation-probability nucleotide sequences were removed to address suspected cross-contamination and a sequencing artifact. In a later analysis, a clonal expansion index was calculated for each public chain from normalized within-repertoire ranks of inferred template counts. In a later analysis, generation probabilities were computed with a VDJ recombination model fitted to out-of-frame rearrangements, and the resulting probabilities were checked against IGoR. Hypergeometric tests were used in a later analysis to score TCR-TCR, TCR-HLA and TCR-CMV co-occurrence, with a repertoire-size bias correction applied to the TCR pairs. In a later analysis, false discovery rates were estimated by permuting HLA or CMV assignments 20 times. In a later analysis, co-occurring TCRs were grouped with DBSCAN, and TCRdist sequence similarity was added when clustering was performed within HLA-allele-positive subsets. Co-occurrence clustering excluded repertoires with fewer than 30,000 or more than 120,000 public chains, plus five with anomalous nucleotide sharing. Drawn from immuneACCESS, this table holds only the in-frame rearrangements with V and J called that TCRdb kept. Clones are partly lost; checked studies trace under half to an unresolved V gene and leave the rest unexplained. V, J and clone size derive from that table, while D and trimming were established from the DNA sequence. Counted in this sample were 70,000 or so clones; roughly 89% of them appeared once. The ten largest clones add up to roughly 2% of the sample.

V lost 7 bases and J lost 6 bases, and the count of bases not matched to a germline gene is 16. Reading from cysteine to phenylalanine, the CDR3 counts 16 amino acids. Here the CDR3 DNA is all that survives: 48 bases in frame from base 1. Taken from the germline V gene, the CDR1 and CDR2 loops are SGHAT and FQNNGV. The cohort comprised fewer than 750 healthy bone marrow donors. Cohort members were all nominally healthy when sampled, although unrecorded immune exposures were likely present. The donor was CMV seronegative and belonged to the group of 320 or so seronegative cohort members. Each donor provided a peripheral blood sample, and peripheral blood mononuclear cells were used for TCR beta sequencing. Genomic DNA was extracted from the blood cell samples with the Qiagen DNeasy Blood Extraction Kit.

What was sequenced was PBMCs. This sequence was found in a woman aged 25 to 45 in good health and CMV-seronegative. This sequence uses TRBV11-2 and TRBJ1-2; 8 bases in the junction line up with TRBD1. The DNA reads as follows: TGTGCCAGCACCCAATACCGAGGACAGGGAATAGATGGCTACACCTTC. It specifies CASTQYRGQGIDGYTF.